This T cell receptor beta chain was observed in a study of T-cell reconstitution after alpha-beta-depleted transplantation in children. This clonotype came up many times. Its specificity is unknown. The authors prepared the TCRbeta library with unique molecular identifiers. TCRdb called the PCR reads again in MiXCR, with one record for every CDR3 protein. The sample yields 750,000 to 950,000 distinct CDR3 sequences, 15% to 20% seen once. Overall study results and limits: Day-60 TCRbeta diversity that was high in some patients was derived from surviving recipient T cells and thymic progenitors. Several hundred graft clones that had expanded were reportedly the source of alpha-beta T cells about two months after transplant.

Germline V CDR1 and CDR2: MGHRA, YSYEKL. The ends were cut back, 2 bases at V and 2 bases at J, with 11 bases in the middle. The CDR3 has 15 residues. The sample was PBMCs, mostly from graft donor cells, taken 360 days after TCRalphabeta/CD19-depleted stem cell transplant. This TCR was sampled from a male patient between 5 and 17 years old who had a stem cell transplant for acute lymphoblastic leukemia, so the T cells may come from the graft donor. V and J are TRBV4-1 and TRBJ2-3; D is uncertain. Here the CDR3 reads CASSQLKANTDTQYF. The CDR3 DNA reads TGCGCCAGCAGCCAATTAAAGGCCAACACAGATACGCAGTATTTT.